The 15 T cell receptor beta chains reported below all come from one sample, sequenced in a study of T cells in Graves' hyperthyroidism and ophthalmopathy. It was RNA transcripts that yielded the amplified TCR beta CDR3 regions. Initially, a first-round RT-PCR of the TCR CDR3 employed the HTBI primer set. TCRdb re-analysed the multiplex PCR reads in MiXCR, keeping a single row per CDR3 protein. Of about 640,000 distinct CDR3 sequences in the sample, under 25% were seen once. The sample consisted of blood. The receptors shown here come from a man in his thirties or forties with Graves' ophthalmopathy.

In this sample, this clonotype turned up many times. V usage is TRBV28 and J usage is TRBJ2-5, with 9 bases aligning to TRBD1. V shed 7 bases, J shed 7 bases, and the junction held 7 bases outside the gene matches. This CDR3 spans 13 amino acids. Germline CDR1 MDHEN, CDR2 SYDVKM. CDR3 DNA: TGTGCCAGCACCCCGGGACAGGGAGGGACCCAGTACTTC. Its translation is CASTPGQGGTQYF.

The chain joins TRBV20-1 to TRBJ2-7, with 7 bases that match TRBD2. CDR1 is DFQATT and CDR2 is SNEGSKA in the germline V gene (reference sequence). V trimming: 5 bases; J trimming: 2 bases; junction bases outside the gene matches: 9. This CDR3 contains 14 residues. The CDR3, as DNA: TGCAGTGCTTCTCCTGGGGGAGGGCCCTACGAGCAGTACTTC. Encoded protein: CSASPGGGPYEQYF.

This clonotype was detected a few times. The chain joins TRBV9 to TRBJ2-7; D may be TRBD2 (5 bases). V was trimmed by 0 bases and J by 5 bases, leaving 9 bases between them. CDR1 and CDR2 (germline): SGDLS, YYNGEE. This CDR3 is built from 13 residues. The CDR3 DNA is TGTGCCAGCAGCGTAGATTCCGGGAACGAGCAGTACTTC. Protein: CASSVDSGNEQYF.

This clonotype occurred a few times. This chain uses TRBV7-2 with TRBJ1-1; D perhaps matches TRBD1 (5 bases). V was clipped by 1 base and J by 1 base, with 10 bases between them. The CDR3 spans 15 residues. The germline V gene encodes CDR1 SGHTA and CDR2 FQGNSA. In DNA form, the CDR3 reads TGTGCCAGCAGCTTAGTGGTAGGACAGAACACTGAAGCTTTCTTT. Protein: CASSLVVGQNTEAFF.

This clonotype was counted only a few times. The chain carries TRBV28 and TRBJ1-5, with TRBD1 matching over 10 bases. The length of the CDR3 is 15 residues. V lost 2 bases and J lost 6; bases outside the gene matches: 4. In germline, CDR1 is MDHEN, CDR2 SYDVKM. The DNA for the CDR3 is TGTGCCAGCAGTTTACGGACAGGGGGGACTCAGCCCCAGCATTTT. This translates into CASSLRTGGTQPQHF.

The rearrangement joins TRBV6-1 to TRBJ1-1; D is uncertain. Germline CDR1 and CDR2: MNHNS and SASEGT. The CDR3 is made up of 15 amino acids. Deletions cut 6 bases from V and 0 bases from J, with 14 bases between. The DNA for the CDR3 is TGTGCCAGCAGCCCAAATAGACTGGTGAACACTGAAGCTTTCTTT. Translating it yields CASSPNRLVNTEAFF.

This clonotype was observed a few times. This chain uses TRBV5-6 with TRBJ1-5; D call uncertain. V dropped 1 base and J dropped 6 bases, with 8 bases sitting between them. The germline gives CDR1 SGHDT, CDR2 YYEEEE. The CDR3 has 13 residues. The CDR3 nucleotides read TGTGCCAGCAGCTTGCAGGACGGTCAGCCCCAGCATTTT. It is translated as CASSLQDGQPQHF.

This chain connects TRBV14 to TRBJ2-2; D remains unclear. This CDR3 is built from 13 residues. The germline V gene encodes CDR1 SGHDN and CDR2 FVKESK. V was shortened by 4 bases and J by 5 bases, with 8 bases between the two germline ends. The CDR3 loop is CASSRDQTGELFF. The CDR3 region has the DNA TGTGCCAGCAGCCGAGACCAGACCGGGGAGCTGTTTTTT.

This clonotype was detected ten times or more. The V and J genes are TRBV3-1 and TRBJ2-1; TRBD1 matches 9 bases. This CDR3 has 18 residues. Looked up from germline, CDR1 is LGHDT and CDR2 is YNNKEL (reference sequence). Unmatched junction bases numbered 10, after V lost 4 bases and J lost 0 bases. CDR3 DNA sequence: TGTGCCAGCAGCCCTTGGGGACAGGGCCTGAGCTCCTACAATGAGCAGTTCTTC. As protein: CASSPWGQGLSSYNEQFF.

This clonotype was detected ten times or more. This chain links TRBV12-3 or TRBV12-4 with TRBJ1-1; D unclear. CDR3 length: 13 amino acids. V gave up 6 bases and J gave up 2 bases, with 10 bases separating them. The CDR3 DNA is TGTGCCAGCAGGCCCCGGGGAAACACTGAAGCTTTCTTT. As protein: CASRPRGNTEAFF.

The chain employs TRBV5-1 and TRBJ2-1; 9 nucleotides match TRBD2. Germline values: CDR1 SGHRS, CDR2 YFSETQ. This CDR3 has 16 amino acids. V trimming: 2 bases; J trimming: 7 bases; junction bases outside the gene matches: 10. This chain's CDR3 is CASSLLAGAHKNEQFF. In DNA form, the CDR3 reads TGCGCCAGCAGCTTATTAGCGGGAGCTCATAAAAATGAGCAGTTCTTC.

This clonotype was recorded a few times. This sequence joins TRBV15 and TRBJ2-3, with D perhaps being TRBD1 or TRBD2 (6 bases each). Germline assignment: CDR1 LNHNV and CDR2 YYDKDF (reference sequence). V dropped 0 bases and J dropped 1 base, with 11 bases sitting between them. CDR3 size: 16 residues. DNA of the CDR3: TGTGCCACCAGCAGAGATTATGGGGGGCGCACAGATACGCAGTATTTT. Translation: CATSRDYGGRTDTQYF.

This clonotype has at least ten counts. The chain carries TRBV11-1 and TRBJ2-7; D gene ambiguous. The germline CDR1 and CDR2 sequences are SGHAT and FQDESV (reference sequence). Trimming took off 5 bases at V and 3 bases at J, with 8 bases between the two ends. The CDR3 runs 12 residues. The CDR3 sequence is CASSHDGYEQYF. The CDR3 nucleotides are TGTGCCAGCAGCCACGACGGCTACGAGCAGTACTTC.

This clonotype has more than one count but fewer than ten. The chain carries TRBV12-5 and TRBJ2-5; D is ambiguous. Germline V CDR1 and CDR2: LGHNT, FRNRAP. The CDR3 totals 14 residues. The V end lost 5 bases, the J end lost 4 bases, and 14 bases lay between the germline ends. The CDR3 DNA reads TGTGCTAGTGGTGTCCCCTGGGAAGGAGAGACCCAGTACTTC. Amino acid sequence: CASGVPWEGETQYF.

J is TRBJ2-3 and V is TRBV7-2; a weak D match, TRBD1 (6 bases). The CDR3 spans 15 residues. CDR1 and CDR2 from the germline V gene are SGHTA and FQGNSA. Trimming cost V 2 bases and J 2 bases, with 11 bases left between them. As DNA, the CDR3 is TGTGCCAGCAGCTTATATGGGACACCCACAGATACGCAGTATTTT. This sequence encodes CASSLYGTPTDTQYF. Complete variable domain (other parts from reference TRBV7-2 and TRBJ2-3): GAGVSQSPSNKVTEKGKDVELRCDPISGHTALYWYRQSLGQGLEFLIYFQGNSAPDKSGLPSDRFSAERTGGSVSTLTIQRTQQEDSAVYLCASSLYGTPTDTQYFGPGTRLTVL.